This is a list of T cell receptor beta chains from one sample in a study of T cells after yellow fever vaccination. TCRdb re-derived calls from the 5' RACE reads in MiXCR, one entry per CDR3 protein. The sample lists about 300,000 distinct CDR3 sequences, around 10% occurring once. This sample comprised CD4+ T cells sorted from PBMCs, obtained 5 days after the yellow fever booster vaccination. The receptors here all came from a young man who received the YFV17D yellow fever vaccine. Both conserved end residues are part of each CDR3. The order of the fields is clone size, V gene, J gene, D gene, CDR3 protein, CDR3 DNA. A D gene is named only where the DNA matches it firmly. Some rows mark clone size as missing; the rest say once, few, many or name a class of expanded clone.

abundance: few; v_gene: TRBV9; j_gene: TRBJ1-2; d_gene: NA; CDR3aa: CASSAQDIGVGYTF; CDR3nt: TGTGCCAGCAGCGCCCAGGACATAGGAGTCGGCTACACCTTC
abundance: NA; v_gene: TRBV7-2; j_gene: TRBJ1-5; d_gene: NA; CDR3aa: CASSPIGVRNQPQHF; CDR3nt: TGTGCCAGCAGCCCCATCGGGGTCCGCAATCAGCCCCAGCATTTT
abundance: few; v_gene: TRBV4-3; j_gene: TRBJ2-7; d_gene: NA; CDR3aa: CASSRLTGGRVGEQYF; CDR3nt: TGCGCCAGCAGCCGATTAACAGGGGGGAGGGTGGGCGAGCAGTACTTC
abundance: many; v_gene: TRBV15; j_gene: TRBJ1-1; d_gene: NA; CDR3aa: CATSRDPALGTEAFF; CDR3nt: TGTGCCACCAGCAGAGACCCAGCCCTGGGCACTGAAGCTTTCTTT
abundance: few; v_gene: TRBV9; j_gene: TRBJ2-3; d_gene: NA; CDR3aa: CASSVFLDTQYF; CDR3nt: TGTGCCAGCAGCGTATTTTTAGATACGCAGTATTTT
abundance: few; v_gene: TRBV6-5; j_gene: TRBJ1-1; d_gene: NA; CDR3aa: CASSYSRTNTEAFF; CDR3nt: TGTGCCAGCAGTTACTCACGGACCAACACTGAAGCTTTCTTT
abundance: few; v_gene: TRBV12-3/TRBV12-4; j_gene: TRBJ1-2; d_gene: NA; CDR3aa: CASTPAPYGYTF; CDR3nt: TGTGCCAGCACTCCGGCGCCGTATGGCTACACCTTC
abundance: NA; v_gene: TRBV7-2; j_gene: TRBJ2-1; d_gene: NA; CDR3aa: CASSIWVDNEQFF; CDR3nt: TGTGCCAGCAGCATATGGGTCGACAATGAGCAGTTCTTC
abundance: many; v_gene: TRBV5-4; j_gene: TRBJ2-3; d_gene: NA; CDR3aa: CASSFRDTQYF; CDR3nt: TGTGCCAGCAGCTTTAGAGATACGCAGTATTTT
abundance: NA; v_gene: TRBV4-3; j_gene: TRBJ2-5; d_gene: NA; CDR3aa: CASSQRLDLRETQYF; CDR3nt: TGCGCCAGCAGCCAACGTTTAGATCTGCGGGAGACCCAGTACTTC
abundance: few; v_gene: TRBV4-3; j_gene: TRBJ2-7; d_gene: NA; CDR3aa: CASSFVGEAYEQYF; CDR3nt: TGCGCCAGCAGCTTTGTGGGGGAGGCCTACGAGCAGTACTTC
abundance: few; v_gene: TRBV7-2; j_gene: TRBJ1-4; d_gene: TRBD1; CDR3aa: CASRQGASEKLFF; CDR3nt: TGTGCCAGCCGCCAGGGGGCGAGTGAAAAACTGTTTTTT
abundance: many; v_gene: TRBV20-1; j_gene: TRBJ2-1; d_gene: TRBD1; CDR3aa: CSAGQGVNEQFF; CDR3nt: TGCAGTGCCGGACAGGGGGTGAATGAGCAGTTCTTC
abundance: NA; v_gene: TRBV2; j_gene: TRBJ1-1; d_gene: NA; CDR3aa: CASSTLVGTEAFF; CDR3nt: TGTGCCAGCAGTACCCTCGTTGGCACTGAAGCTTTCTTT
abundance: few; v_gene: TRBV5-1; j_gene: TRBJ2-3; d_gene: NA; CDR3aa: CASSLAALRDTQYF; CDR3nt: TGCGCCAGCAGCTTGGCCGCCCTCCGGGATACGCAGTATTTT
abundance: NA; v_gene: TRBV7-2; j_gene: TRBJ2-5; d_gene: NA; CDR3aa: CASSFKGSETQYF; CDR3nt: TGTGCCAGCAGCTTTAAGGGGTCGGAGACCCAGTACTTC
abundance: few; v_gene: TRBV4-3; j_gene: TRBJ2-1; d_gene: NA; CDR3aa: CASSQDGVPGALLF; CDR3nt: TGCGCCAGCAGCCAAGATGGTGTCCCGGGGGCCCTACTCTTC
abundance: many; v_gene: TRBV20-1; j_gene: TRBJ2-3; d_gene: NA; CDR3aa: CSAESDTRNTDTQYF; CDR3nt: TGCAGTGCGGAATCGGACACACGGAACACAGATACGCAGTATTTT
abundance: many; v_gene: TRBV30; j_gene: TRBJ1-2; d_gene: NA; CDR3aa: CAWSRDGYGYTF; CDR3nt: TGTGCCTGGAGTCGGGACGGCTATGGCTACACCTTC
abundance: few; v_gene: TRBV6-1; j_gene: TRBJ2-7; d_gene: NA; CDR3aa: CASSLEAYSLYEQYF; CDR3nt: TGTGCCAGCAGCCTTGAGGCCTACTCTCTCTACGAGCAGTACTTC
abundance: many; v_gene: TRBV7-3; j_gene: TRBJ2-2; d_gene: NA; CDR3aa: CASSLMGSPGELFF; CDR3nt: TGTGCCAGCAGCTTAATGGGTAGTCCCGGGGAGCTGTTTTTT
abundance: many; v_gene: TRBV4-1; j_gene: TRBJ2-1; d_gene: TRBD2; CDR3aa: CASSPYLAGGRGNEQFF; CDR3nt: TGCGCCAGCAGCCCATACTTAGCGGGGGGACGGGGCAATGAGCAGTTCTTC
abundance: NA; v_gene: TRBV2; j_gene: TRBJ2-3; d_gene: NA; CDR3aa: CASYTANSYTDTQYF; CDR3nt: TGTGCCAGCTATACGGCGAATTCCTACACAGATACGCAGTATTTT
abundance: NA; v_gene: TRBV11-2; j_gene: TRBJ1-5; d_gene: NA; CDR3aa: CASSLDRTGPQHF; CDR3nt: TGTGCCAGCAGCTTGGACCGGACGGGGCCCCAGCATTTT